These 4 T cell receptor beta chains share one sample of origin, sequenced in a study of T cell responses to AZD1222 COVID-19 vaccine. TCRdb keeps only in-frame clones here, not all; method: immunoSEQ multiplex PCR. Among 100,000 or so clones listed, about 90% were seen once. Sequences were derived from peripheral blood, sampled on day 0 of AZD1222 vaccination. These receptors came from an adult in good health.

The V gene is TRBV12-3 or TRBV12-4, the J gene TRBJ1-6; D ambiguous. The CDR3 is 13 residues long. V lost 3 bases, J lost 7 bases, and 7 bases lay in between. The chain's CDR3 is CASSFIINSPLHF. CDR3 in DNA: TGTGCCAGCAGTTTCATAATCAATTCACCCCTCCACTTT.

The rearrangement joins TRBV4-2 to TRBJ2-7; no reliable D call. Trimming stripped 0 bases from V and 0 bases from J, with 9 bases between. Germline lookup yields CDR1 LGHNA and CDR2 YNFKEQ. The CDR3 has 15 residues. The CDR3 DNA reads as TGTGCCAGCAGCCAAGATTTGGGTAGCTCCTACGAGCAGTACGTC. This translates into CASSQDLGSSYEQYV.

J is TRBJ2-2 and V is TRBV27; D uncertain. Trimming left V 3 bases short and J 6 bases short, with 5 bases between. This CDR3 comprises 12 residues. CDR1 is MNHEY and CDR2 is SMNVEV in the germline V gene (reference sequence). In DNA, the CDR3 is TGTGCCAGCAGTTTCTTAGCCGGGGAGCTGTTTTTT. Translating gives CASSFLAGELFF.

The CDR3 here is CASSWDRGSEKLFF. The CDR3 region has the DNA TGTGCCAGCAGCTGGGACAGGGGGAGTGAAAAACTGTTTTTT. The rearrangement links TRBV5-6 to TRBJ1-4, with 11 nucleotides matching TRBD1. The CDR3 spans 14 residues. Losses at the gene ends were 3 bases for V and 7 bases for J; bases not matched to a gene: 2. CDR1 and CDR2 (germline): SGHDT, YYEEEE.